These 15 T cell receptor beta chains share one sample of origin, sequenced in a study of cytomegalovirus exposure and HLA in healthy donors. The PCR had 60 Vbeta and 13 Jbeta primers. The method was immunoSEQ multiplex PCR; TCRdb's version includes in-frame clones alone and lacks a portion of them. Among 120,000 to 150,000 clones listed, about four fifths were seen once. Material for sequencing was PBMCs. The receptors were sampled from a woman in her 40s in good health and CMV-seropositive.

This clone showed up many times. This chain uses TRBV10-3 with TRBJ1-5; D is possibly TRBD1 (6 bases). This CDR3 comprises 13 residues. Trimming cost V 8 bases and J 7 bases, with 15 bases left between them. The germline V gene encodes CDR1 ENHRY and CDR2 SYGVKD. The CDR3 here is CAIGRGSEQPQHF. The CDR3 DNA sequence: TGTGCCATCGGAAGGGGGTCTGAGCAGCCCCAGCATTTT.

This CDR3 reads CASSYSRANSGNTIYF. CDR3 in DNA: TGTGCCAGCAGTTACTCGAGAGCAAATTCTGGAAACACCATATATTTT. The J gene is TRBJ1-3, the V gene TRBV6-5; D is unclear. Germline CDR1 MNHEY, CDR2 SVGAGI. V lost 0 bases and J 1 base, leaving 10 bases between the germline ends. This CDR3 is built from 16 residues.

This clone was seen a single time. The chain has TRBV5-1 and TRBJ2-7; TRBD1 agrees at 8 bases. V lost 2 bases and J lost 4; bases outside the gene matches: 5. Germline-derived CDR1 and CDR2 are SGHRS and YFSETQ. The CDR3 contains 14 residues. The CDR3, as DNA: TGCGCCAGCAGCTTCGGGACAGGCCAATACGAGCAGTACTTC. Translating gives CASSFGTGQYEQYF.

This clone was counted only a few times. Here the CDR3 DNA reads TGTGCCAGCAGCGGAGCGACAGGGAATCGTGGCAATCAGCCCCAGCATTTT. It is translated as CASSGATGNRGNQPQHF. The J gene is TRBJ1-5, the V gene TRBV7-8; 7 bases are a match to TRBD1. This CDR3 spans 17 amino acids. Germline CDR1 SGHVS, CDR2 FQNEAQ. The ends lost 5 bases at V and 2 bases at J; junction bases unmatched: 12. Full variable domain (remainder filled in from reference TRBV7-8 and TRBJ1-5): GAGVSQSPRYKVAKRGQDVALRCDPISGHVSLFWYQQALGQGPEFLTYFQNEAQLDKSGLPSDRFFAERPEGSVSTLKIQRTQQEDSAVYLCASSGATGNRGNQPQHFGDGTRLSIL.

This sequence joins TRBV9 and TRBJ2-3; weak D call: TRBD2 (7 bases). CDR1 and CDR2 (germline): SGDLS, YYNGEE. Trimming took off 3 bases at V and 2 bases at J, with 13 bases between the two ends. The CDR3 is 15 residues long. The CDR3: CASSERGGITDTQYF. DNA for the CDR3: TGTGCCAGCAGCGAAAGGGGGGGAATCACAGATACGCAGTATTTT. The full variable domain, in which reference TRBV9 and TRBJ2-3 provide the parts outside the CDR3, is DSGVTQTPKHLITATGQRVTLRCSPRSGDLSVYWYQQSLDQGLQFLIQYYNGEERAKGNILERFSAQQFPDLHSELNLSSLELGDSALYFCASSERGGITDTQYFGPGTRLTVL.

Turning to this clone: At one end, the junction sequence differs from germline, possibly due to a read error. This chain joins TRBV7-9 and TRBJ1-1; TRBD1 aligns across 11 bases. The CDR3 is 16 residues long. Per germline, CDR1 SEHNR and CDR2 FQNEAQ (reference sequence). The CDR3 nucleotides read TGTTCCAGCAGCCCAGGGACAGGGGGGCTCGACACTGAAGCTTTCTTT. Encoded protein: CSSSPGTGGLDTEAFF. Variable domain in full (rest from reference TRBV7-9 and TRBJ1-1): DTGVSQNPRHKITKRGQNVTFRCDPISEHNRLYWYRQTLGQGPEFLTYFQNEAQLEKSRLLSDRFSAERPKGSFSTLEIQRTEQGDSAMYLCSSSPGTGGLDTEAFFGQGTRLTVV.

The chain combines TRBV7-9 with TRBJ1-2; no reliable D call. The CDR3 extends over 14 amino acids. The ends were cut back, 1 base at V and 8 bases at J, with 14 bases in the middle. Germline loops: CDR1 SEHNR, CDR2 FQNEAQ (reference sequence). The CDR3 reads CASSLGLPGEGYTF. The CDR3 DNA reads as TGTGCCAGCAGCTTAGGACTGCCTGGAGAGGGCTACACCTTC. The full variable domain, with the rest looked up from reference TRBV7-9 and TRBJ1-2, is DTGVSQNPRHKITKRGQNVTFRCDPISEHNRLYWYRQTLGQGPEFLTYFQNEAQLEKSRLLSDRFSAERPKGSFSTLEIQRTEQGDSAMYLCASSLGLPGEGYTFGSGTRLTVV.

The CDR3 reads CASSLEGRAYEQYF. CDR3 DNA sequence: TGTGCCAGCAGCTTAGAAGGGAGGGCCTACGAGCAGTACTTC. The V and J genes are TRBV7-8 and TRBJ2-7, with 7 nucleotides matching TRBD2. The junction had 2 bases not matched to a gene; V was cut back by 1 base and J by 2 bases. Germline-derived CDR1 and CDR2 are SGHVS and FQNEAQ. This CDR3 is 14 amino acids long.

V usage is TRBV6-5 and J usage is TRBJ2-1; D uncertain. With 6 bases removed from V and 9 bases from J, the gap between germline ends came to 9 bases. The germline gives CDR1 MNHEY, CDR2 SVGAGI. The CDR3 has 11 amino acids. This CDR3 reads CASSQSGEQFF. The CDR3 DNA is TGTGCCAGCAGCCAGTCGGGTGAGCAGTTCTTC.

This clone appeared a few times. The J gene is TRBJ2-6, the V gene TRBV2, with 9 bases matching TRBD2. The CDR3 sequence is 20 residues long. V trimming: 3 bases; J trimming: 0 bases; junction bases outside the gene matches: 12. CDR1 and CDR2 (germline): SNHLY, FYNNEI. CDR3 in amino acids: CASSDPTSGPALSGANVLTF. The DNA of the CDR3 is TGTGCCAGCAGTGATCCAACTAGCGGGCCAGCCCTCTCTGGGGCCAACGTCCTGACTTTC.

The CDR3 coding sequence is TGTGCCAGCAGCTTAGAAGCTAGCGCCGTGGCTACGCAGTATTTT. It yields the protein CASSLEASAVATQYF. V is TRBV11-2 and J is TRBJ2-3, with D maybe TRBD2 (6 bases). The CDR3 extends over 15 amino acids. V was shortened by 0 bases and J by 8 bases, with 15 bases between the two germline ends. Germline assignment: CDR1 SGHAT and CDR2 FQNNGV.

In this sample, this clone turned up many times. The rearrangement links TRBV2 to TRBJ2-7; the D gene is possibly TRBD1 (6 bases). Germline-derived CDR1 and CDR2 are SNHLY and FYNNEI. This CDR3 region has 13 residues. Trimming stripped 6 bases from V and 4 bases from J, with 13 bases between. The CDR3: CASRLQGQYEQYF. The CDR3 DNA reads as TGTGCCAGCAGGCTCCAAGGACAGTACGAGCAGTACTTC.

V usage is TRBV28 and J usage is TRBJ2-7; possible D gene TRBD1, 6 bases. From germline, CDR1 is MDHEN and CDR2 SYDVKM. V lost 5 bases to trimming and J lost 0 bases, with 11 bases between them. The CDR3 contains 14 residues. CDR3 sequence (DNA): TGTGCCAGCAGTAGACAGGTCAGCTCCTACGAGCAGTACTTC. This translates into CASSRQVSSYEQYF.

The chain is built from TRBV19 and TRBJ2-7; 9 bases fit TRBD1. Germline V gene data show CDR1 as LNHDA and CDR2 as SQIVND (reference sequence). V trimming: 3 bases; J trimming: 2 bases; junction bases outside the gene matches: 2. CDR3 length: 14 residues. CDR3 bases: TGTGCCAGTAGTATTGGGACAGGGACCTACGAGCAGTACTTC. Its translation: CASSIGTGTYEQYF. Supplemented by reference TRBV19 and TRBJ2-7, the full variable domain reads DGGITQSPKYLFRKEGQNVTLSCEQNLNHDAMYWYRQDPGQGLRLIYYSQIVNDFQKGDIAEGYSVSREKKESFPLTVTSAQKNPTAFYLCASSIGTGTYEQYFGPGTRLTVT.

The chain joins TRBV11-2 to TRBJ1-1; 9 bases agree with TRBD1. This CDR3 has 17 amino acids. Germline V gene lookup returns CDR1 SGHAT and CDR2 FQNNGV. The trim removed 3 bases at V and 5 bases at J, leaving 13 bases unmatched. CDR3 bases: TGTGCCAGCAGCTTTTCCGCCCCGAACAGGGGGCGGACTGAAGCTTTCTTT. It yields the protein CASSFSAPNRGRTEAFF. Drawing the rest from reference TRBV11-2 and TRBJ1-1, the complete variable domain is EAGVAQSPRYKIIEKRQSVAFWCNPISGHATLYWYQQILGQGPKLLIQFQNNGVVDDSQLPKDRFSAERLKGVDSTLKIQPAKLEDSAVYLCASSFSAPNRGRTEAFFGQGTRLTVV.